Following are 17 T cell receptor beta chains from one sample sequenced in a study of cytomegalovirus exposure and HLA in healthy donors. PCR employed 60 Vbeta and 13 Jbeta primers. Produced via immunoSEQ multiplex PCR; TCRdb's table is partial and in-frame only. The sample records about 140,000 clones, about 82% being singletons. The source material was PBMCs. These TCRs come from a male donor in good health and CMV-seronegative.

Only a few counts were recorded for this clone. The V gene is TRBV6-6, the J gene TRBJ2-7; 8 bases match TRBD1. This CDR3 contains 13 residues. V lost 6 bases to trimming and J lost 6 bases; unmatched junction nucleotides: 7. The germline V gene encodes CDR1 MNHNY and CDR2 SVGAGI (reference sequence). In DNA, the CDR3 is TGTGCCAGCAGCCTATACACAGGGGGCGAGCAGTACTTC. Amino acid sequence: CASSLYTGGEQYF.

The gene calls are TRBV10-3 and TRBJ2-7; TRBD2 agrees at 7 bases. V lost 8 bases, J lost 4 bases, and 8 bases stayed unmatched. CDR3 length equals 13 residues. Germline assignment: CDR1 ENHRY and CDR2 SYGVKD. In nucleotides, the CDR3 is TGTGCCATCGGGAGCGGGGCCATTTACGAGCAGTACTTC. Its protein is CAIGSGAIYEQYF.

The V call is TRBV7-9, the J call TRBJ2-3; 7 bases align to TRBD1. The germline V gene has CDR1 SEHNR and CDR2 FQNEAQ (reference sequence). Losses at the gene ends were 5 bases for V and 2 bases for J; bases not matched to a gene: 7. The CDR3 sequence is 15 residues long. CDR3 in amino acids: CASSGRQGLTDTQYF. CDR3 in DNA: TGTGCCAGCAGCGGTAGACAGGGCCTCACAGATACGCAGTATTTT.

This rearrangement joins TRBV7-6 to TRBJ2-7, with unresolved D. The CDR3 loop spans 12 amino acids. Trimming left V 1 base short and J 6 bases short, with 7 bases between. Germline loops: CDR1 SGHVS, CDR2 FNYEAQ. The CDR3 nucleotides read TGTGCCAGCAGCTTAGGATCGGGCGAGCAGTACTTC. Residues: CASSLGSGEQYF. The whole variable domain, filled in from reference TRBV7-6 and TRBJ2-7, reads GAGVSQSPRYKVTKRGQDVALRCDPISGHVSLYWYRQALGQGPEFLTYFNYEAQQDKSGLPNDRFSAERPEGSISTLTIQRTEQRDSAMYRCASSLGSGEQYFGPGTRLTVT.

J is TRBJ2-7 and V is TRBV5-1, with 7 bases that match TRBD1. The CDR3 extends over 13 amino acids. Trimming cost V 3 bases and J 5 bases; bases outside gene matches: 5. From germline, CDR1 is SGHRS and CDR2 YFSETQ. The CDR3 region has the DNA TGCGCCAGCAGCTCGACAGGGTTAAACGAGCAGTACTTC. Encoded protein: CASSSTGLNEQYF.

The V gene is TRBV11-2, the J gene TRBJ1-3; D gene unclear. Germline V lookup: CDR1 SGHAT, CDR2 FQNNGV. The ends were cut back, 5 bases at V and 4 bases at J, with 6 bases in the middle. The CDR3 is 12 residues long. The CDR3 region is CASSPSGNTIYF. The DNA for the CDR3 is TGTGCCAGCAGCCCGTCGGGAAACACCATATATTTT.

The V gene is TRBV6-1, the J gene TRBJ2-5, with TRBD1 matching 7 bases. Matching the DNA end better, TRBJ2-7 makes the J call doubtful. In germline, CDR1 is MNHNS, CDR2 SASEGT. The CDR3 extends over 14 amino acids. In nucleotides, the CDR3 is TGTGCCAGCAGCAGGGGGACACTCGCTTACGAGCAGTACTTC. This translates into CASSRGTLAYEQYF.

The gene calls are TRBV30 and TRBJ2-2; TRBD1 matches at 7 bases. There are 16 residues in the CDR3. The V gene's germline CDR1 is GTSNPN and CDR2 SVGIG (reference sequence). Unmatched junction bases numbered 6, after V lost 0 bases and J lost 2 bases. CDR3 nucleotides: TGTGCCTGGAGTGTTAGGTCAGGGGGTAACACCGGGGAGCTGTTTTTT. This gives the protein CAWSVRSGGNTGELFF.

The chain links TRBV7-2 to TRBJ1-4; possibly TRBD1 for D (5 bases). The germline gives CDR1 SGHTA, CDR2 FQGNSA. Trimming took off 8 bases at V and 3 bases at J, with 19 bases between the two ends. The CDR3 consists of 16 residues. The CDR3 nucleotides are TGTGCCAGCGGGAGAGTAGGGGAGGAGCCTAATGAAAAACTGTTTTTT. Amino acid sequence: CASGRVGEEPNEKLFF.

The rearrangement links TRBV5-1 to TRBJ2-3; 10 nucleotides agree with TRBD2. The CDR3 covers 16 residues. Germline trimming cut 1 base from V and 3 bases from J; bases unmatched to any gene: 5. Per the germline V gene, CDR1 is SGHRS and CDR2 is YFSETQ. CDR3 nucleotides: TGCGCCAGCAGCTTGTTGAGCGGGGGGGCGACAGATACGCAGTATTTT. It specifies CASSLLSGGATDTQYF.

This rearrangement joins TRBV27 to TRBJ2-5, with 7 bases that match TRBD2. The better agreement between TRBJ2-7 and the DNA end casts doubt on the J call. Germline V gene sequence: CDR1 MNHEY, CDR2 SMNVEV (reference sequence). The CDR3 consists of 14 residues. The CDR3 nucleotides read TGTGCCAGCAGTTTAAACGGGGGGTCCTACGAGCAGTACTTC. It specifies CASSLNGGSYEQYF.

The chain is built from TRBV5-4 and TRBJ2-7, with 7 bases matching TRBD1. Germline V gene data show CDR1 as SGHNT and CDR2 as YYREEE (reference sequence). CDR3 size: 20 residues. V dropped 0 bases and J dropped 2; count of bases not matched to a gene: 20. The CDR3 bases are TGTGCCAGCAGCTTGGCCCAAGGAGACAGGGAGACGGATGACCCCTACGAGCAGTACTTC. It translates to CASSLAQGDRETDDPYEQYF.

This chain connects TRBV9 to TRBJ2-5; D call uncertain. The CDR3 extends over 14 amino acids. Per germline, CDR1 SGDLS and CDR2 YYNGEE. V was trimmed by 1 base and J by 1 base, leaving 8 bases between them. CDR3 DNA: TGTGCCAGCAGCGTACGTCCAGTCCAAGAGACCCAGTACTTC. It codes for CASSVRPVQETQYF.

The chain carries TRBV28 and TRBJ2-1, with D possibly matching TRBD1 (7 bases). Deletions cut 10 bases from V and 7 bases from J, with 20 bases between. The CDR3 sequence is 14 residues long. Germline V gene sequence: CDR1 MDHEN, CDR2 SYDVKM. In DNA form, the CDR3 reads TGTGCCACCTATCCCCGGCAGGGGGGTAATGAGCAGTTCTTC. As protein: CATYPRQGGNEQFF.

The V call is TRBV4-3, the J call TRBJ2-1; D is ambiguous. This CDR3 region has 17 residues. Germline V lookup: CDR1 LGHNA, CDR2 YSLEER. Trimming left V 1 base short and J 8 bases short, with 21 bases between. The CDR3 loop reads CASSQGSAAPFIDEQFF. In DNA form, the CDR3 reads TGCGCCAGCAGCCAAGGATCGGCGGCACCGTTTATCGATGAGCAGTTCTTC.

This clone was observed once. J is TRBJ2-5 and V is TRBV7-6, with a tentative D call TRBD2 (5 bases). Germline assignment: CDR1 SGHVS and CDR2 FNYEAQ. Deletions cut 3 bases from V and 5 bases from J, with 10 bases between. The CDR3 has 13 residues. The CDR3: CASSFTSGETQYF. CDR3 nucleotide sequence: TGTGCCAGCAGCTTTACTAGTGGGGAGACCCAGTACTTC.

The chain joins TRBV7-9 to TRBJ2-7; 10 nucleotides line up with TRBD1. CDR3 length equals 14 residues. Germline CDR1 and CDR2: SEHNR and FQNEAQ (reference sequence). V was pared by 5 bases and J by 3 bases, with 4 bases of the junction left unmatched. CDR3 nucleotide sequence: TGTGCCAGCAGCCCCCGGACAGGGGGCTACGAGCAGTACTTC. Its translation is CASSPRTGGYEQYF.